Sequencing of this TCR beta chain was carried out in a study of blood T cell repertoires in COVID-19. Clones were read by immunoSEQ multiplex PCR, and TCRdb kept only the in-frame ones, dropping some. The sample carries some 270,000 clones, 86% recorded once. CDR1 LNHDA and CDR2 SQIVND come from the germline V gene (reference sequence). The J segment lost 3 bases and the V segment lost 6 bases, leaving 7 bases of the junction unmatched. The length of the CDR3 is 15 residues. Seattle-derived patients entered the study during active infection and were followed longitudinally. The sample consisted of peripheral blood. The receptor's source is a woman of 80 years or more with COVID-19, enrolled during active disease. The chain has TRBV19 and TRBJ1-5; TRBD1 agrees at 8 bases. The CDR3 is CASSLTGATNQPQHF. CDR3 nucleotide sequence: TGTGCCAGTAGCCTGACAGGGGCCACCAATCAGCCCCAGCATTTT.